This record concerns one TCR beta chain sequence. This clonotype showed up just a few times. Its cognate antigen has yet to be identified. The input lacks base qualities; no much larger clone sits a single base away. The CDR3 holds 14 amino acids from the cysteine to the phenylalanine. The entry retains the CDR3 DNA only, 42 bases that are in frame from base 1. Based on the germline V gene, the CDR1 and CDR2 sequences are SQVTM and ANQGSEA. V is reduced by 0 bases and J by 0 bases, leaving a spacing of 8 bases between them. This sample stems from a study of post-analysis software for immune sequencing data (dated by TCRdb to the mid-2010s). Regarding the research as a whole: Disease courses on record covered relapsing-remitting, secondary progressive and progressive-relapsing multiple sclerosis, though some patients had no subtype annotation. A subset of samples was prepared in parallel using single-end sample barcoding, then pooled and co-amplified after Illumina adapter ligation. The patient repertoires were set against under 12 previously published healthy control repertoires from donors whose ages ranged from roughly 6 to 25 years.

TCR beta repertoires were profiled from peripheral blood of over 10 young patients with multiple sclerosis to demonstrate the VDJtools post-analysis software. The multiple sclerosis patients were children and adolescents ranging in age from about 6 to 17 years. The research as a whole found: Patients showed significantly higher frequencies than controls for roughly 5 TRBV segments, among them TRBV5-6, TRBV5-1 and TRBV20-1. The multiple sclerosis patient group was slightly younger than the control group. Significantly lower normalized Chao1 diversity was found in multiple sclerosis patients than in controls, suggesting substantial peripheral T-cell clonal expansion. Direct clustering with F measure showed strong co-clustering of samples prepared in the same batch, prompting a batch-effect correction.

Receptors were amplified or captured by PCR. The listed sequencing device is Illumina HiSeq 2500. To reduce PCR and sequencing biases, unique molecular identifiers were built into the TCR beta cDNA libraries. Approximately 500,000 cDNA molecules were obtained for every 1 to 10 million input T cells, so each molecule roughly corresponded to one T cell. The patient libraries were prepared and sequenced using the same protocol as the earlier healthy control dataset. Within a given batch, samples were prepared together, multiplexed and sequenced on the same HiSeq lane. The paper's processing steps were these. Raw barcoded reads were processed with MIGEC, and single-read molecular identifier groups were discarded before consensus assembly and CDR3 extraction. Clonotype tables were post-analysed with VDJtools, normalizing diversity by down-sampling all datasets to the smallest sample size. In repertoire overlap clustering, CDR3 amino acid sequences, but not nucleotide sequences, were matched to correct batch-related cross-sample contamination. Starting from the raw public reads, TCRdb applied fastp trimming at Q25, assembled clones with MiXCR and retained in-frame beta chains. Merged by CDR3 protein, the rows form single entries marked with the most common genes and DNA. TCRdb, not the original authors, processed these V and J calls. The sample includes hundreds of thousands of distinct CDR3 sequences, with 39% observed a single time. The ten largest make up 7.6% of the sample.

This sequence was found in a girl aged 2 to 10 with multiple sclerosis. The sample consisted of blood. The chain was built from TRBV29-1 and TRBJ1-2; the D gene is perhaps TRBD1, on 5 matching bases. This receptor carries the CDR3 CSVEDRQTNYGYTF. The nucleotides read TGCAGCGTTGAAGATCGACAGACTAACTATGGCTACACCTTC.